The subject of this entry is one T cell receptor (beta chain). Some clones are missing from TCRdb's copy, which holds only in-frame ones; the method was immunoSEQ multiplex PCR. This sample has 720,000 or so clones, with 70% to 90% found just once. This specimen comes from a study of shared T cell receptors in the human thymus. This CDR3 contains 20 residues. V dropped 0 bases and J dropped 0; count of bases not matched to a gene: 9. CDR1 and CDR2 (germline): KGHSH, LQKENI. The sample was also linked to a second study, of human thymus T cells.

The sequenced sample was thymocytes. This sequence joins TRBV18 and TRBJ2-2; 11 bases map to TRBD1. This TCR derives from a girl less than two years old with a congenital heart defect. The CDR3 spells CASSPPTDRDRGSNTGELFF. The DNA of the CDR3 is TGTGCCAGCTCACCACCGACAGACCGGGACAGGGGGTCGAACACCGGGGAGCTGTTTTTT.